The clone carrying this T cell receptor (beta chain) was seen a few times. Its target is unknown. The sample belongs to a study of cytomegalovirus exposure and HLA in healthy donors. PCR employed 60 Vbeta and 13 Jbeta primers. The table came from immunoSEQ multiplex PCR; TCRdb's copy has only in-frame clones and leaves some out. The sample has under 150,000 clones; 70% to 90% are singletons. Germline V gene data show CDR1 as SGHRS and CDR2 as YFSETQ. The V end was cut by 2 bases, the J end by 2 bases, with 22 bases between. This CDR3 comprises 18 residues. Findings of the study overall: One variant, a missense change in DCLRE1C, was linked in a later analysis to TCR beta V- and J-gene trimming.

Unrecorded immune exposures were likely, despite nominal health at sampling. The chain links TRBV5-1 to TRBJ1-2; no reliable D call. The TCR was taken from a boy between 10 and 17 years old in good health and CMV-seronegative. The sample comprised PBMCs. The CDR3 DNA reads as TGCGCCAGCAGCTTTGCGGGTACTGGTGGGCAGAAAAACTATGGCTACACCTTC. It codes for CASSFAGTGGQKNYGYTF.